A single sample is the source of the 14 T cell receptor beta chains below, sequenced in a study of cytomegalovirus exposure and HLA in healthy donors. Generated by immunoSEQ multiplex PCR, the TCRdb table keeps only in-frame clones and is missing some. The sample holds roughly 100,000 clones, roughly 95% seen once. The sequenced material came from PBMCs. Source of these receptors: a woman aged 18-29 years in good health and CMV-seronegative.

This sequence joins TRBV19 and TRBJ1-4; D call uncertain. Trimming left V 3 bases short and J 5 bases short, with 16 bases between. CDR3 size: 16 residues. The germline gives CDR1 LNHDA, CDR2 SQIVND (reference sequence). The CDR3 nucleotides read TGTGCCAGTAGTATGCCCCGGGTCACCCTAAATGAAAAACTGTTTTTT. Translation: CASSMPRVTLNEKLFF.

This clone was detected only once. This rearrangement joins TRBV2 to TRBJ1-1; D unclear. Trimming pared 7 bases from V and 0 bases from J, leaving 12 bases between. CDR1 is SNHLY, CDR2 FYNNEI, per germline. CDR3 length equals 14 residues. The CDR3 here is CASIPRRMNTEAFF. CDR3 coding DNA: TGTGCCAGCATCCCTCGTCGTATGAACACTGAAGCTTTCTTT.

This sequence joins TRBV19 and TRBJ2-1; 12 positions agree with TRBD2. There are 14 residues in the CDR3. The V gene end was trimmed by 2 bases and the J gene end by 7 bases; junction bases not matched to a gene: 0. Germline CDR1 LNHDA, CDR2 SQIVND (reference sequence). The DNA of the CDR3 is TGTGCCAGTAGTATACTAGCGGGAGGGAATGAGCAGTTCTTC. It encodes CASSILAGGNEQFF.

The chain employs TRBV7-9 and TRBJ2-3, with D possibly matching TRBD2 (7 bases). Germline CDR1 and CDR2: SEHNR and FQNEAQ (reference sequence). The V end was cut by 3 bases, the J end by 4 bases, with 20 bases between. This CDR3 contains 17 residues. The CDR3 DNA is TGTGCCAGCAGCTTTTATCGTGTCGGGGGGCCCTCAGATACGCAGTATTTT. This sequence encodes CASSFYRVGGPSDTQYF.

The gene calls are TRBV27 and TRBJ2-7; 7 nucleotides match TRBD1. The CDR3 spans 14 residues. The junction had 2 bases not matched to a gene; V was cut back by 3 bases and J by 0 bases. CDR1 is MNHEY and CDR2 is SMNVEV in the germline V gene (reference sequence). CDR3 residues: CASSLSGGSYEQYF. As DNA, the CDR3 is TGTGCCAGCAGTTTGTCAGGGGGCTCCTACGAGCAGTACTTC.

The J gene is TRBJ2-3, the V gene TRBV9; 10 bases line up with TRBD2. The CDR3 is 17 amino acids. The trim removed 3 bases at V and 3 bases at J, leaving 10 bases unmatched. Germline V gene sequence: CDR1 SGDLS, CDR2 YYNGEE. The CDR3 protein is CASSAGLLAGVTDTQYF. CDR3 in DNA: TGTGCCAGCAGCGCCGGACTTCTAGCGGGGGTTACAGATACGCAGTATTTT.

This rearrangement joins TRBV14 to TRBJ2-2; the D is unclear. CDR3 length: 13 amino acids. From germline, CDR1 is SGHDN and CDR2 FVKESK. Trimming pared 2 bases from V and 5 bases from J, leaving 6 bases between. In nucleotides, the CDR3 is TGTGCCAGCAGCCAATACGGGACCGGGGAGCTGTTTTTT. Protein product: CASSQYGTGELFF.

The chain recombines TRBV7-9 with TRBJ2-7; the match to TRBD2 covers 13 bases. This CDR3 is 17 amino acids long. The germline CDR1 and CDR2 sequences are SEHNR and FQNEAQ (reference sequence). The trim removed 5 bases at V and 4 bases at J, leaving 11 bases unmatched. The CDR3 loop is CASSPGTSGTTWYEQYF. The DNA of the CDR3 is TGTGCCAGCAGCCCGGGGACTAGCGGGACAACATGGTACGAGCAGTACTTC.

This clone appeared a single time. J is TRBJ1-2 and V is TRBV30; 10 nucleotides match TRBD1. V lost 2 bases, J lost 7 bases, and 10 bases stayed unmatched. CDR1 is GTSNPN, CDR2 SVGIG, per germline (reference sequence). CDR3 size: 15 residues. The CDR3 reads CAWSPTGTGVFGYTF. The CDR3 nucleotides read TGTGCCTGGAGTCCGACCGGGACAGGGGTTTTTGGCTACACCTTC. The complete variable domain, with remaining parts taken from reference TRBV30 and TRBJ1-2, reads SQTIHQWPATLVQPVGSPLSLECTVEGTSNPNLYWYRQAAGRGLQLLFYSVGIGQISSEVPQNLSASRPQDRQFILSSKKLLLSDSGFYLCAWSPTGTGVFGYTFGSGTRLTVV.

This sequence joins TRBV6-5 and TRBJ1-1, with 10 bases matching TRBD1. In germline, CDR1 is MNHEY, CDR2 SVGAGI. V shed 6 bases, J shed 8 bases, and the junction held 3 bases outside the gene matches. The CDR3 sequence is 12 residues long. In nucleotides, the CDR3 is TGTGCCAGCAGCCGACAGGGGGCAGAAGCTTTCTTT. This gives the protein CASSRQGAEAFF.

This clone appeared a single time. V and J are TRBV10-3 and TRBJ2-1; D may be TRBD1 (5 bases). This CDR3 is 15 amino acids long. V lost 6 bases and J 0 bases, leaving 12 bases between the germline ends. Germline V gives CDR1 ENHRY, CDR2 SYGVKD. This CDR3 reads CAISSTDSSYNEQFF. CDR3 coding DNA: TGTGCCATCAGCTCGACAGATAGCTCCTACAATGAGCAGTTCTTC.

CDR3 bases: TGTGCCAGCAGCGGCCAGGGGGCGCAAAACACTGAAGCTTTCTTT. Translated: CASSGQGAQNTEAFF. The chain carries TRBV9 and TRBJ1-1; 8 bases are shared with TRBD1. Germline CDR1 reads SGDLS; CDR2 reads YYNGEE. The CDR3 totals 15 residues. Trimming cost V 3 bases and J 2 bases; bases outside gene matches: 6.

The chain recombines TRBV7-9 with TRBJ2-7, with 12 bases aligning to TRBD1. V was pared by 6 bases and J by 5 bases, with 8 bases of the junction left unmatched. The germline V gene has CDR1 SEHNR and CDR2 FQNEAQ (reference sequence). The length of the CDR3 is 15 residues. The CDR3 DNA reads TGTGCCAGCAGTGACCGGGACAGGGGGCCTCACGAGCAGTACTTC. It encodes CASSDRDRGPHEQYF.

The rearrangement joins TRBV11-2 to TRBJ2-1; D gene ambiguous. Germline V lookup: CDR1 SGHAT, CDR2 FQNNGV. The CDR3 covers 13 residues. The germline V and J ends were trimmed by 3 bases and 9 bases, with 12 bases remaining between them. CDR3 nucleotides: TGTGCCAGCAGCTTGGAGAATTCGGGTGAGCAGTTCTTC. Translating it yields CASSLENSGEQFF.